The clone carrying this TCR beta chain was seen more than once but under ten times. Germline CDR1 reads SGHRS; CDR2 reads YFSETQ. The CDR3 sequence is 15 residues long. V was trimmed by 5 bases and J by 4 bases, leaving 19 bases between them. Sequencing used immunoSEQ multiplex PCR; TCRdb keeps in-frame clones, though not all of them. Here the sample spans about 68,000 clones, roughly 93% being singletons. The rearrangement uses TRBV5-1 and TRBJ2-7, with D uncertain. Sequenced material: PBMCs. This TCR derives from a man aged 40-49 years with rheumatoid arthritis. The CDR3 nucleotides read TGCGCCAGCAGTCCCCCCCAGTGTACGCGGTACGAGCAGTACTTC. Amino acids: CASSPPQCTRYEQYF.